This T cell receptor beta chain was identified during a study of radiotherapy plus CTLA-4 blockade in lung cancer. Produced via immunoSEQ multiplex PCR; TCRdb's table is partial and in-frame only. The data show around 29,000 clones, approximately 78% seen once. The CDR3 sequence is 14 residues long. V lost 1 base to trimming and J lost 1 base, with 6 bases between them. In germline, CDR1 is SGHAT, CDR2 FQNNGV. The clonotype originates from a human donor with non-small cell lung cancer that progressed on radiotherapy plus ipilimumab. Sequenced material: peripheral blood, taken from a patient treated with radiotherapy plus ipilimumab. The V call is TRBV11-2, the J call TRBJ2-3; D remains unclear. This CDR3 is CASSLGQGTDTQYF. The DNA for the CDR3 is TGTGCCAGCAGCTTAGGTCAGGGCACAGATACGCAGTATTTT.